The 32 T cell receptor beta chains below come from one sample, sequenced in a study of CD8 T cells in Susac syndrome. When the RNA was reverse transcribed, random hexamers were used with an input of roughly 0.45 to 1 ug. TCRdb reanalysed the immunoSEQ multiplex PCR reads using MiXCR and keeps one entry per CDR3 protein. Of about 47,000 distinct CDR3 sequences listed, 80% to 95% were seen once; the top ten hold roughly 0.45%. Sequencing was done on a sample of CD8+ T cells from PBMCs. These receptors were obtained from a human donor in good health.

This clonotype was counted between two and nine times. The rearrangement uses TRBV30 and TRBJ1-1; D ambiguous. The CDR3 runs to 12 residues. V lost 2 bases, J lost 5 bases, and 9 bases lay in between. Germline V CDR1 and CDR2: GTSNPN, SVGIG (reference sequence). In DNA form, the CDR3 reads TGTGCCTGGAGTAGCGTGGGGACTGAAGCTTTCTTT. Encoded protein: CAWSSVGTEAFF.

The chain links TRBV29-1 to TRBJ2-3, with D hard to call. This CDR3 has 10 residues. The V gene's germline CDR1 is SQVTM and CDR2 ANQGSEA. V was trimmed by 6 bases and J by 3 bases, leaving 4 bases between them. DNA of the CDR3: TGCAGCGTCAAGACAGATACGCAGTATTTT. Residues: CSVKTDTQYF.

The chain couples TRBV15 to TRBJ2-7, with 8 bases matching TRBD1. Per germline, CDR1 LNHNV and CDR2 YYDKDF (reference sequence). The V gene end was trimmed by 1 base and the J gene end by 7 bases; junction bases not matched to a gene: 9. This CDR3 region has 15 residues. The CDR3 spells CATSRGVRGQWEQYF. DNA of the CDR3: TGTGCCACCAGCAGAGGGGTCAGGGGGCAATGGGAGCAGTACTTC.

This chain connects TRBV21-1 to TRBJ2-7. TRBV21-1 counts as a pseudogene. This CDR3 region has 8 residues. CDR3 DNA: TGTGCCACCTACGAGCAGTACTTC. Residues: CATYEQYF.

In nucleotides, the CDR3 is TGTGCCAGCAGCTTGTTGTGGGGGATGGGACAGGAGTCCTACGAGCAGTACTTC. It encodes CASSLLWGMGQESYEQYF. J is TRBJ2-7 and V is TRBV5-6; 8 bases agree with TRBD1. Losses at the gene ends were 1 base for V and 1 base for J; bases not matched to a gene: 13. The CDR3 is 18 residues long. CDR1 and CDR2 from the germline V gene are SGHDT and YYEEEE.

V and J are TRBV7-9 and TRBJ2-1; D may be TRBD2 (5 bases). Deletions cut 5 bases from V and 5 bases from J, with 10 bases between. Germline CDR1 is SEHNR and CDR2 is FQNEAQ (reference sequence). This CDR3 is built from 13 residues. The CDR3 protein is CASSPEGNNEQFF. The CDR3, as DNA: TGTGCCAGCAGCCCCGAGGGAAACAATGAGCAGTTCTTC.

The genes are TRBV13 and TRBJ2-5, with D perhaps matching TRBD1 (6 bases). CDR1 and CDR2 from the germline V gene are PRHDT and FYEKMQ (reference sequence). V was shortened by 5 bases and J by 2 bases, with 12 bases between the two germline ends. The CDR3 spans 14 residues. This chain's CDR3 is CASSLSGQQETQYF. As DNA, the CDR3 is TGTGCCAGCAGCCTCTCCGGACAGCAAGAGACCCAGTACTTC.

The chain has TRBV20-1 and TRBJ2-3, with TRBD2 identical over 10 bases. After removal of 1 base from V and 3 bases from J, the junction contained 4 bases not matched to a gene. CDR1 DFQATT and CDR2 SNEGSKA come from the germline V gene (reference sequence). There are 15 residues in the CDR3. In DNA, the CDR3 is TGCAGTGCTAGAGTCTGGACTAGCGGAACAGATACGCAGTATTTT. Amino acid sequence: CSARVWTSGTDTQYF.

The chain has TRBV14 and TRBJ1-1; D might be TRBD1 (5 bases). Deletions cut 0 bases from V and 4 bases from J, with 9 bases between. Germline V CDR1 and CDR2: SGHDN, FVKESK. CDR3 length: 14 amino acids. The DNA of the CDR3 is TGTGCCAGCAGCCAAGACCAGGGCGTCACTGAAGCTTTCTTT. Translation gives CASSQDQGVTEAFF.

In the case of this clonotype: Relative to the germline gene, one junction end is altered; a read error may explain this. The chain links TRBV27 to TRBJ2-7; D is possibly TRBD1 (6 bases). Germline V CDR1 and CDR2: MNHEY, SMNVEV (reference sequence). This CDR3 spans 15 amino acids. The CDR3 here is CASSLTGFSSHEQYF. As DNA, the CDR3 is TGTGCCAGCAGTCTCACAGGGTTCAGCTCCCACGAGCAGTACTTC.

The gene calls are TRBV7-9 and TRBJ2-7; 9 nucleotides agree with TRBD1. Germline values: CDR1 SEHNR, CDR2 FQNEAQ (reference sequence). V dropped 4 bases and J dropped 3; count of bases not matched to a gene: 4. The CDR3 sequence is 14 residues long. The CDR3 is CASSYGTGRYEQYF. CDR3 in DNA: TGTGCCAGCAGCTACGGGACAGGGCGCTACGAGCAGTACTTC.

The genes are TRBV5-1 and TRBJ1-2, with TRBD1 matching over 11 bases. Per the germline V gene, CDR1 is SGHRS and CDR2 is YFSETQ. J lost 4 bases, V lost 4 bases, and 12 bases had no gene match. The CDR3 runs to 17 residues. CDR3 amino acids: CASSLHWTGGASYGYTF. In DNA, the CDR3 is TGCGCCAGCAGCCTTCACTGGACAGGGGGCGCCAGCTATGGCTACACCTTC.

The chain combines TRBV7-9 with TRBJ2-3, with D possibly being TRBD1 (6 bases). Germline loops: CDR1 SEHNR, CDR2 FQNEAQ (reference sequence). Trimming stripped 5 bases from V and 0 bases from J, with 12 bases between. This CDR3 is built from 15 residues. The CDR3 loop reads CASSGQGISTDTQYF. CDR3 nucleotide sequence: TGTGCCAGCAGCGGTCAGGGGATAAGCACAGATACGCAGTATTTT.

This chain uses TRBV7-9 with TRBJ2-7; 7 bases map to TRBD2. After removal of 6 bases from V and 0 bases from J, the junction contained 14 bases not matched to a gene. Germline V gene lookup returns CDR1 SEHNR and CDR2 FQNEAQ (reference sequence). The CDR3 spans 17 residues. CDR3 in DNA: TGTGCCAGCAGACCTGATCGGATCGGGGGGACCTCCTACGAGCAGTACTTC. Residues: CASRPDRIGGTSYEQYF.

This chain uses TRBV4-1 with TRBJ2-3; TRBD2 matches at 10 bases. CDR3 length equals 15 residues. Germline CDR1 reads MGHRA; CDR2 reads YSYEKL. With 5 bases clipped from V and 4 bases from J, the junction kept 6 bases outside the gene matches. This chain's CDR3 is CASSLAGGGPDTQYF. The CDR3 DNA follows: TGCGCCAGCAGCTTAGCGGGAGGAGGTCCAGATACGCAGTATTTT.

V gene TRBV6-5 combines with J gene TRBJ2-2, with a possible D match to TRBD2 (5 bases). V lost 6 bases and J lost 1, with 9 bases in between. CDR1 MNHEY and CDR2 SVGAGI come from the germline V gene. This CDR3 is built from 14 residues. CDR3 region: CASRQAGNTGELFF. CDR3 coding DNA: TGTGCCAGCAGGCAGGCGGGGAACACCGGGGAGCTGTTTTTT.

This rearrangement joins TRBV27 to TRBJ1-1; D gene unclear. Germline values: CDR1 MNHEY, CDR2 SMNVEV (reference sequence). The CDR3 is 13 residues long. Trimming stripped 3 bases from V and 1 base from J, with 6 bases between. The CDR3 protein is CASSFFPNTEAFF. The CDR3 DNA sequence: TGTGCCAGCAGTTTTTTTCCGAACACTGAAGCTTTCTTT.

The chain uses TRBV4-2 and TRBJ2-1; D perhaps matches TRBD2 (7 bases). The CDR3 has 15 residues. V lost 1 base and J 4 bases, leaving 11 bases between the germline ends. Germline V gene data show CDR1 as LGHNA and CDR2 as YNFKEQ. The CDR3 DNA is TGTGCCAGCAGCCAAGCGGGGAGGGGGTACAATGAGCAGTTCTTC. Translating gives CASSQAGRGYNEQFF.

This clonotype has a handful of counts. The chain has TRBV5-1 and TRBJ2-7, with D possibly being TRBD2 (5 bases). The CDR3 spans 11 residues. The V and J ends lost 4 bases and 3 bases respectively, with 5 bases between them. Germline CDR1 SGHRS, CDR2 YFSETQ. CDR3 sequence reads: CASSSGYEQYF. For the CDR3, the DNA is TGCGCCAGCAGCAGCGGCTACGAGCAGTACTTC.

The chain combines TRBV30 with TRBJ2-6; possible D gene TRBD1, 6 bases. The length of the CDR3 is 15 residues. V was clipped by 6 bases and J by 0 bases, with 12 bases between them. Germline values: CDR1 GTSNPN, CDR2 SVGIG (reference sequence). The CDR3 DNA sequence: TGTGCCTGTAGGGACAACCTCTCTGGGGCCAACGTCCTGACTTTC. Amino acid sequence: CACRDNLSGANVLTF.

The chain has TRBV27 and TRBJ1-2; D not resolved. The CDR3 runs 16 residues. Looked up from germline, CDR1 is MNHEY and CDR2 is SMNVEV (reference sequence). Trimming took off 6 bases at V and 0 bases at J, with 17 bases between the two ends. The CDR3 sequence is CASSHLGNGANYGYTF. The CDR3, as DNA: TGTGCCAGCAGCCACCTGGGAAATGGGGCTAACTATGGCTACACCTTC.

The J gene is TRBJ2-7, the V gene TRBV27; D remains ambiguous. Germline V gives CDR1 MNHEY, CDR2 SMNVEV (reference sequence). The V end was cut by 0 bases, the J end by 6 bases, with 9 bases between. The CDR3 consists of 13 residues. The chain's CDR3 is CASSLSTVSEQYF. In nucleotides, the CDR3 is TGTGCCAGCAGTTTATCCACAGTGAGCGAGCAGTACTTC.

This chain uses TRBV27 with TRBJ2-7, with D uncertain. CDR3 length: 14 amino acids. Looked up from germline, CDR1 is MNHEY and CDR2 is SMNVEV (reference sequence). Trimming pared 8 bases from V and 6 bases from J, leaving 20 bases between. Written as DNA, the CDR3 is TGTGCCAGCTCTAACCGGGTGGTGGTTGGCGAGCAGTACTTC. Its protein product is CASSNRVVVGEQYF.

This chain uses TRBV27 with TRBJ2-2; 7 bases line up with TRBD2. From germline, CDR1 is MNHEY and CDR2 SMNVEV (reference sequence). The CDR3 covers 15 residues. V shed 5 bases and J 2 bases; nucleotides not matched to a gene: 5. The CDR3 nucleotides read TGTGCCAGCAGTCGGAGGGAGGGCAACACCGGGGAGCTGTTTTTT. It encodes CASSRREGNTGELFF.

CDR3 region: CASSTDRGLGTGELFF. CDR3 in DNA: TGCGCCAGCAGTACAGACAGGGGGTTGGGCACCGGGGAGCTGTTTTTT. The V call is TRBV4-3, the J call TRBJ2-2; 9 positions agree with TRBD1. Germline V gives CDR1 LGHNA, CDR2 YSLEER. The CDR3 totals 16 residues. V shed 6 bases and J 4 bases; nucleotides not matched to a gene: 9.

Here the CDR3 DNA reads TGTGCCAGCAGTGAACATAGCGGGAGGGCATCAGATACGCAGTATTTT. Its translation is CASSEHSGRASDTQYF. This chain joins TRBV25-1 and TRBJ2-3, with TRBD2 matching 11 bases. J was trimmed by 4 bases and V by 2 bases; bases with no gene match: 5. Germline values: CDR1 MGHDK, CDR2 SYGVNS. CDR3 length: 16 amino acids.

The CDR3 nucleotides read TGTGCCAGTAGTTCCGGGGTGTACGAGCAGTACTTC. Translation gives CASSSGVYEQYF. The chain is built from TRBV19 and TRBJ2-7; maybe TRBD2 (5 bases). The ends were cut back, 5 bases at V and 4 bases at J, with 9 bases in the middle. The CDR3 totals 12 residues. Germline-derived CDR1 and CDR2 are LNHDA and SQIVND (reference sequence).

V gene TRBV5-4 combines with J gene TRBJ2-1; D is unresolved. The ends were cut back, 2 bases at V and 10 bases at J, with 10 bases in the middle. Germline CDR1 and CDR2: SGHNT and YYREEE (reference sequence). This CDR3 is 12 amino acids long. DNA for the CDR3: TGTGCCAGCAGCTTCGAGGTAGAGGAGCAGTTCTTC. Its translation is CASSFEVEEQFF.

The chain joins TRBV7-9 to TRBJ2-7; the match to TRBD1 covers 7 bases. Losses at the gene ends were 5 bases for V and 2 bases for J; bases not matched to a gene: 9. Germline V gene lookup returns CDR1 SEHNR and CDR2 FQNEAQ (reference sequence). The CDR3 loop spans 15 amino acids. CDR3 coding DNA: TGTGCCAGCAGCGGAACCGGGACAGCCACCTACGAGCAGTACTTC. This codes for CASSGTGTATYEQYF.

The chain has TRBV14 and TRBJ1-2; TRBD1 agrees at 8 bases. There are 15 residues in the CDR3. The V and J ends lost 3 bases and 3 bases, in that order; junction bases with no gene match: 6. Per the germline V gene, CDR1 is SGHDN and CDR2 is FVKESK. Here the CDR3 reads CASSHAGQGDYGYTF. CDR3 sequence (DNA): TGTGCCAGCAGCCACGCTGGACAGGGTGACTATGGCTACACCTTC.

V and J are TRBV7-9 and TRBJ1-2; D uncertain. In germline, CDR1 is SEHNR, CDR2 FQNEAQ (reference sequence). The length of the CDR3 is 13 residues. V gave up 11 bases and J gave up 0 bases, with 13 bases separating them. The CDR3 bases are TGTGCCGGCGAAGGACCGGCTAACTATGGCTACACCTTC. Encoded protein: CAGEGPANYGYTF.

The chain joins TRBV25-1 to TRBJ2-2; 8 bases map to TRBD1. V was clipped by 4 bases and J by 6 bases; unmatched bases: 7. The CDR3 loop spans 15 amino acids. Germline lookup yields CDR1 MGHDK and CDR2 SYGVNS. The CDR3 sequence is CASSVRTGRAGELFF. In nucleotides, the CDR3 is TGTGCCAGCAGTGTTAGGACAGGGAGAGCCGGGGAGCTGTTTTTT.